This entry features one T cell receptor (beta chain) sequence. What it recognizes is unknown. This specimen comes from a study of response to subunit inactivated influenza vaccine. From the RT-PCR reads, TCRdb called clonotypes with MiXCR, one entry per CDR3 protein. The sample contains 650,000 or so distinct CDR3 sequences, 14% of which appear only once. The study, taken as a whole, reports: The authors put forward the suggestion that each seasonal influenza vaccination may bring in only a limited number of new T cells.

The TCR sequence derives from a man in his fifties who received an inactivated influenza vaccine. The specimen was PBMCs from blood, collected around two weeks before vaccination.

The CDR3 reads CATSRDSVNYGYTF. The CDR3 DNA sequence: TGTGCCACCAGCAGAGATAGTGTTAACTATGGCTACACCTTC. The rearrangement links TRBV15 to TRBJ1-2; D is unclear. CDR1 is LNHNV, CDR2 YYDKDF, per germline (reference sequence). V lost 0 bases to trimming and J lost 1 base, with 6 bases between them. The CDR3 totals 14 residues.